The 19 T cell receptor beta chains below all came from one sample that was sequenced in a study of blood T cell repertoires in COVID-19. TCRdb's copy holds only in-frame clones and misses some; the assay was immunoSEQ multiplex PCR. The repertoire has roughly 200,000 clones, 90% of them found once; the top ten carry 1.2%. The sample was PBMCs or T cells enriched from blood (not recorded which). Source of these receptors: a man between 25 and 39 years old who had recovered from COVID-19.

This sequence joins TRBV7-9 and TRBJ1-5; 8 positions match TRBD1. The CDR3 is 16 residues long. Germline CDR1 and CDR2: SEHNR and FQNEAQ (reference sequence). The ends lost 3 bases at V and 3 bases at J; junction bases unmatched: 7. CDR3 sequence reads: CASSLGTGQDNQPQHF. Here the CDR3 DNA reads TGTGCCAGCAGCTTGGGGACGGGACAGGACAATCAGCCCCAGCATTTT.

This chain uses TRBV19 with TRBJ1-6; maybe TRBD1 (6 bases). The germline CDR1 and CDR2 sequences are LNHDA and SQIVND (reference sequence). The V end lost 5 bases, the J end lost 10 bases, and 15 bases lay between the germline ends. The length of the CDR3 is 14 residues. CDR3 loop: CASSPGEGESPLHF. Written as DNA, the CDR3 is TGTGCCAGTAGTCCCGGGGAGGGGGAATCACCCCTCCACTTT.

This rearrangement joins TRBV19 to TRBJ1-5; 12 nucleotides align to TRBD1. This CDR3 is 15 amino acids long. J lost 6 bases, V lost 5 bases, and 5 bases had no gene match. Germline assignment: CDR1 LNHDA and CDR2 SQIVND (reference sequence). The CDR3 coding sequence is TGTGCCAGTAGTGGGGGACAGGGGGCTCTTCAGCCCCAGCATTTT. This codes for CASSGGQGALQPQHF.

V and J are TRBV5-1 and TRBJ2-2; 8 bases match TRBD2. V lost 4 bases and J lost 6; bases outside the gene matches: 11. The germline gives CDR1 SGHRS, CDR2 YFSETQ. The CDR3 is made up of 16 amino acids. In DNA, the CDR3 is TGCGCCAGCAGCCAAACCGGGACTAGTTCCGCCGGGGAGCTGTTTTTT. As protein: CASSQTGTSSAGELFF. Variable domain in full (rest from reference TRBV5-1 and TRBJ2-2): KAGVTQTPRYLIKTRGQQVTLSCSPISGHRSVSWYQQTPGQGLQFLFEYFSETQRNKGNFPGRFSGRQFSNSRSEMNVSTLELGDSALYLCASSQTGTSSAGELFFGEGSRLTVL.

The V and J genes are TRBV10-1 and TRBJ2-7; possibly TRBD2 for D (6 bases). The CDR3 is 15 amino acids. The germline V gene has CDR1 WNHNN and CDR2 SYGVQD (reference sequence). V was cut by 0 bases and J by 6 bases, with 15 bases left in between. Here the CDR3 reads CASSESGREVSEQYF. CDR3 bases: TGCGCCAGCAGTGAGTCTGGCAGGGAGGTGTCCGAGCAGTACTTC.

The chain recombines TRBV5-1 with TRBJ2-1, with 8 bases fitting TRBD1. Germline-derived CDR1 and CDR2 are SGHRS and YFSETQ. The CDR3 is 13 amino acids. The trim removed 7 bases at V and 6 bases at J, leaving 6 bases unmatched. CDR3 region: CASADRVGNEQFF. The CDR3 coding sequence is TGCGCCAGCGCGGACAGGGTAGGCAATGAGCAGTTCTTC.

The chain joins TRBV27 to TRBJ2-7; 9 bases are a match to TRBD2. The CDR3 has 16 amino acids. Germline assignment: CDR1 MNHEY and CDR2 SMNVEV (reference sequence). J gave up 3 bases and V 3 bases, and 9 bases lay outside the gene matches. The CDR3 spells CASSFVGGGAGYEQYF. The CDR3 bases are TGTGCCAGCAGTTTCGTCGGCGGGGGGGCCGGCTACGAGCAGTACTTC.

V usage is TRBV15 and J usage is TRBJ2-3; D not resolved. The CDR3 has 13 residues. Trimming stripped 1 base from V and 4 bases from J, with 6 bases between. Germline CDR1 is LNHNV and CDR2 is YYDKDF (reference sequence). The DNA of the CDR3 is TGTGCCACCAGCAGAGGTCGGGCAGATACGCAGTATTTT. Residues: CATSRGRADTQYF.

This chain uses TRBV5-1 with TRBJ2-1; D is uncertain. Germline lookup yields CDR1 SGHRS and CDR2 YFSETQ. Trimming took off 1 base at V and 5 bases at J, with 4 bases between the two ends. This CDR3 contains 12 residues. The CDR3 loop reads CASSLNNNEQFF. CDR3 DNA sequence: TGCGCCAGCAGCTTGAATAACAATGAGCAGTTCTTC.

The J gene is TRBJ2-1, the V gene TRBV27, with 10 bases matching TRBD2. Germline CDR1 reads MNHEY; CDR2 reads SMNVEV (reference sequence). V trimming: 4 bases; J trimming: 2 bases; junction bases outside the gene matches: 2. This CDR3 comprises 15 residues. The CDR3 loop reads CASSSSGGAYNEQFF. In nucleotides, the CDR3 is TGTGCCAGCAGTTCGAGCGGGGGGGCCTACAATGAGCAGTTCTTC.

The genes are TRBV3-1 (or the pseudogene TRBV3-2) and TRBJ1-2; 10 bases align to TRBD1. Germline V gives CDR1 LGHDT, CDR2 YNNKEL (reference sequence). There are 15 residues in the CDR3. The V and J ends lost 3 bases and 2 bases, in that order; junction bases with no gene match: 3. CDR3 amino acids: CASSHQGQGNYGYTF. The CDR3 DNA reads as TGTGCCAGCAGCCACCAGGGACAGGGGAACTATGGCTACACCTTC.

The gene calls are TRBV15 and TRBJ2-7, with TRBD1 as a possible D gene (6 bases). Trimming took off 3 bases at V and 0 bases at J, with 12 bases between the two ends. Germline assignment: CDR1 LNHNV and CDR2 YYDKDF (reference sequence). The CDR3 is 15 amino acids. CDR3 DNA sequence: TGTGCCACCAGCAGGATTCAGGGGAACTCCTACGAGCAGTACTTC. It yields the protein CATSRIQGNSYEQYF.

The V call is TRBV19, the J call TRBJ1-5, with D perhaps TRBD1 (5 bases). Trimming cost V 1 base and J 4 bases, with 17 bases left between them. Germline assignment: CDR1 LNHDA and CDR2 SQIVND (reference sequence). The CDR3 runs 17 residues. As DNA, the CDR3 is TGTGCCAGTAGTATAGGTCCCCCTGGCAGGGCAAATCAGCCCCAGCATTTT. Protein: CASSIGPPGRANQPQHF.

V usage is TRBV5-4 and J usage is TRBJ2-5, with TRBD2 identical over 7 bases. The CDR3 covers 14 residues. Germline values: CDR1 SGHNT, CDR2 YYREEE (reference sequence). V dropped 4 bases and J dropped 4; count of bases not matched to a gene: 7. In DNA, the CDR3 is TGTGCCAGCAGCACCGGGACTAATCTAGAGACCCAGTACTTC. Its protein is CASSTGTNLETQYF.

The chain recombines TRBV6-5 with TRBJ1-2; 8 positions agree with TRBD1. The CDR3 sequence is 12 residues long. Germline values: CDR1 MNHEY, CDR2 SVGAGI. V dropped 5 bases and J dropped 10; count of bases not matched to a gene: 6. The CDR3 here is CASSTQQGVYTF. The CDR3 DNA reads TGTGCCAGCAGTACTCAACAGGGGGTCTACACCTTC.

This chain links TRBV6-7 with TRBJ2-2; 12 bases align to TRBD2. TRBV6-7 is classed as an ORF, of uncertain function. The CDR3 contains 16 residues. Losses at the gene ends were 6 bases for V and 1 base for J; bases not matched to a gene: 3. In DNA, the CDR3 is TGTGCCAGCAGCCAACTAGCGGGAGGGAACACCGGGGAGCTGTTTTTT. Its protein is CASSQLAGGNTGELFF.

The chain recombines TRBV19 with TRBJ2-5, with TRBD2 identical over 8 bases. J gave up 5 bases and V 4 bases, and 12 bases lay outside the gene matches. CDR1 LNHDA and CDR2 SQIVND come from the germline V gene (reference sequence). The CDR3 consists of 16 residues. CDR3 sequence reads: CASSKTNGLAGETQYF. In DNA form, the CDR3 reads TGTGCCAGTAGTAAAACTAACGGACTAGCTGGGGAGACCCAGTACTTC.

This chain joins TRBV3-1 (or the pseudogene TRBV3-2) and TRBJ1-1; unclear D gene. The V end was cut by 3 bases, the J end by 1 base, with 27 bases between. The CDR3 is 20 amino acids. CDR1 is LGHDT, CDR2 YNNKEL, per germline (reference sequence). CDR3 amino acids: CASSHQVVQKKCAGNTEAFF. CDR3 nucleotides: TGTGCCAGCAGCCACCAAGTGGTCCAAAAAAAATGCGCAGGGAACACTGAAGCTTTCTTT.

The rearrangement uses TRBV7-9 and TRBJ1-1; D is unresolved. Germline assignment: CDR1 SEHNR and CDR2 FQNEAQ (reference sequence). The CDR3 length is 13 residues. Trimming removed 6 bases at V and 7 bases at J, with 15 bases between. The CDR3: CASRRTENREAFF. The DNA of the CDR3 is TGTGCCAGCAGGAGAACAGAGAACCGTGAAGCTTTCTTT. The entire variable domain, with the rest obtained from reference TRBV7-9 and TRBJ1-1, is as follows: DTGVSQNPRHKITKRGQNVTFRCDPISEHNRLYWYRQTLGQGPEFLTYFQNEAQLEKSRLLSDRFSAERPKGSFSTLEIQRTEQGDSAMYLCASRRTENREAFFGQGTRLTVV.